The present entry profiles one T cell receptor (beta chain) with its context. Its antigen target is currently unknown. No base quality information exists; no much larger clone differs at one position. The collaborating institutions used their own protocols to collect whole blood in K2EDTA tubes. For TCRbeta analysis, collaborators shipped samples as frozen whole blood, isolated PBMCs, or DNA extracted from either of those sample types. The immunoSEQ Assay, a bias-controlled multiplex PCR, was used to amplify TCRbeta CDR3 regions from genomic DNA. In the authors' own workflow: The number of nucleated cells in each sample was estimated from the amplification of reference gene primers within the assay. Sequence reads were collapsed and filtered to measure the absolute abundance of every unique TCRbeta CDR3 rearrangement. For each sample, productive Simpson clonality was calculated as the square root of Simpson's diversity index over productive rearrangements. Not all clones reach the TCRdb copy of this immuneACCESS table, which keeps in-frame sequences only. Checked studies attribute under half of the gap to unresolved V genes and leave the rest unexplained. The D gene and trimming were derived from the DNA, and the V and J assignments and clone size from that table. This sample has about 44,000 clones in its table, and 88% of those were observed once. Of the sample, roughly 1.3% falls within the top ten clones.

The sample belongs to a study of blood T cell repertoires in COVID-19 (dated by TCRdb to 2019 to 2021). Study-wide context: The collaborator samples originated in the United States, Italy and Spain and spanned the acute and convalescent phases of COVID-19. The prospective study material was composed of cDNA or gDNA derived from T cells, B-cell-depleted T cells, or PBMCs. Deeply sampled blood TCRbeta repertoires from subjects exposed to, actively infected with, or recovered from COVID-19 were included in the dataset. The repertoires were released in a freely available public database meant as a resource for research on the immune response to SARS-CoV-2. Samples were obtained from the ongoing ImmuneRACE study (first 160 participants) and from some 1,300 subjects provided by 6 global collaborators. The sample metadata nearly always contained a de-identified subject ID, COVID-19 status, age in years and sex. Where HLA class I and class II types were available, the types were taken from metadata supplied by the sample provider, not from assay-based typing. The paper as a whole reports these results and caveats: The quantity of clinical and demographic metadata differed by source and by participant and was supplied without curation.

The CDR3 spans 14 residues, from the cysteine through the phenylalanine. The sequence is cut down to CDR3 DNA, 42 bases in frame from base 1. V loses 3 bases of germline sequence and J loses 1 base, and the interval between the two ends is 7 bases. As encoded in the germline V gene (reference sequence), CDR1 is LGHDT while CDR2 is YNNKEL. Sequenced sample: peripheral blood. This sequence originates from a woman in her thirties or forties with acute or convalescent COVID-19. The chain is encoded by TRBV3-1 (or the pseudogene TRBV3-2) joined to TRBJ1-5, with an unclear D gene assignment. CDR3 sequence: CASSQVRSNQPQHF. The DNA reads TGTGCCAGCAGCCAGGTCAGAAGCAATCAGCCCCAGCATTTT.